This TCR beta chain was identified in a study of cytomegalovirus exposure and HLA in healthy donors. In the PCR, 60 Vbeta and 13 Jbeta primers were used. Using immunoSEQ multiplex PCR, the repertoire was profiled, and TCRdb retains in-frame clones only, with some absent. The sample gives about 94,000 clones, 76% of which show up once; around 1.4% is in the top ten. The source material was PBMCs. The source is a male donor in good health and CMV-seronegative.

As DNA, the CDR3 is TGTGCCAGCAGCTCACAGGGAACTCCACCAGATACGCAGTATTTT. Amino acids: CASSSQGTPPDTQYF. This sequence joins TRBV5-6 and TRBJ2-3, with D perhaps TRBD1 (6 bases). From germline, CDR1 is SGHDT and CDR2 YYEEEE. The CDR3 is 15 residues long. V lost 3 bases and J 4 bases, leaving 15 bases between the germline ends.